Listed below are T cell receptor beta chains from one sample, sequenced in a study of shared clonotypes between healthy human individuals. Data came from immunoSEQ multiplex PCR; TCRdb stores just in-frame clones and leaves some out. The table shows around 1,900,000 clones, with roughly 95% occurring only once. The sample consisted of naive CD8+ T cells from PBMCs. The receptors shown here come from a man younger than 35 in good health. Some clones in this sample may be carry-over from other donors' samples. The CDR3 runs from the conserved cysteine through the conserved F or W. D genes are given only for firm matches. Size is omitted from some rows. Given values are once, few, many or a class for expanded clones.

cdr3_nt cdr3_aa j_call v_call d_call clone_size
TGTGCCAGCAGTGCCACCCCTAGCCAGCCTAGCACAGATACGCAGTATTTT CASSATPSQPSTDTQYF TRBJ2-3 TRBV27 . once
TGTGCCAGTAGTATGCCCGGGCAGGCAAATGAAAAACTGTTTTTT CASSMPGQANEKLFF TRBJ1-4 TRBV19 . .
TGCGCCAGCAGTGAGGTATCAGACTCTGGGGCCAACGTCCTGACTTTC CASSEVSDSGANVLTF TRBJ2-6 TRBV10-2 . few
TGTGCCAGCAGTTTGACAGGGATCTACTACGAGCAGTACTTC CASSLTGIYYEQYF TRBJ2-7 TRBV28 TRBD1 .
TGTGCCAGCAGCGTAGGTGCGGGGCTAGGGGATGAGCAGTTCTTC CASSVGAGLGDEQFF TRBJ2-1 TRBV9 . .
TGTGCCAGCAGCTTGGGGACAGTCAATCAGCCCCAGCATTTT CASSLGTVNQPQHF TRBJ1-5 TRBV7-9 TRBD1 .
TGTGCCAGCACCCCGGACAGGCGTTTTTATGGCTACACCTTC CASTPDRRFYGYTF TRBJ1-2 TRBV27 TRBD1 .
TGTGCCAGCAGTAAGGACACGTTGGACCAGTACTTC CASSKDTLDQYF TRBJ2-5 TRBV6-5 . .
TGTGCCAGCAGCCCTAGCGGCAGCAATCAGCCCCAGCATTTT CASSPSGSNQPQHF TRBJ1-5 TRBV7-8 . .
TGTGCCAGCAGTTTCAGGGTAACGGTATACAATGAGCAGTTCTTC CASSFRVTVYNEQFF TRBJ2-1 TRBV28 . .
TGTGCCAGCAGCCTGGGAGCGGAGCTGTTTTTT CASSLGAELFF TRBJ2-2 TRBV5-4 . once
TGTGCCAGCTCACCCCCGGCGTTAGGACAGGGGCTTGAAGCTTTCTTT CASSPPALGQGLEAFF TRBJ1-1 TRBV18 TRBD1 .
TGTGCCAGCAGCCCGCGGACCCTACTAGCGGGAGGGTCCTACGAGCAGTACTTC CASSPRTLLAGGSYEQYF TRBJ2-7 TRBV28 TRBD2 .
TGTGCCAGTAGTATGTCAGCGGGTTACGAGCAGTACTTC CASSMSAGYEQYF TRBJ2-7 TRBV19 . once
TGTGCCAGCAGTGACGGGGCAGGGATATCCTACGAGCAGTACTTC CASSDGAGISYEQYF TRBJ2-7 TRBV6-1 . .
TGTGCCAGCAGCGTGGCGGGAGGGTTCACAGATACGCAGTATTTT CASSVAGGFTDTQYF TRBJ2-3 TRBV9 TRBD2 few
TGTGCCACCAGCAGCGGAGGAGAGGGAGGGCCGCGGAATGAGCAGTTCTTC CATSSGGEGGPRNEQFF TRBJ2-1 TRBV15 TRBD2 .
TGTGCCAGCAGCTTAGCAGGACAGGAAACCATGAACACTGAAGCTTTCTTT CASSLAGQETMNTEAFF TRBJ1-1 TRBV7-8 TRBD1 .
TGTGCCAGCACCCGCACCGGGACAGGGCTCTACGAGCAGTACTTC CASTRTGTGLYEQYF TRBJ2-7 TRBV27 TRBD1 .
TGTGCCAGCAGCTTAGGGCAGGTCTACGAGCAGTACTTC CASSLGQVYEQYF TRBJ2-7 TRBV11-2 . .
TGTGCCAGCAGTGAACTTAGGGGGTTAACAGATACGCAGTATTTT CASSELRGLTDTQYF TRBJ2-3 TRBV6-1 . .
TGTGCCAGCAGCTTAAGACAGGGGGGGGAGACCCAGTACTTC CASSLRQGGETQYF TRBJ2-5 TRBV11-2 TRBD1 .
TGTGCCAGCAGCACCCGATCGAGTTGGGTCGGAAACACCATATATTTT CASSTRSSWVGNTIYF TRBJ1-3 TRBV9 . .
TGTGCCAGCAGCCCACGATCCGGGCAGCCCCAGCATTTT CASSPRSGQPQHF TRBJ1-5 TRBV5-6 . .
TGTGCCAGCAGCTCCGGACTGAGTTCCTACAATGAGCAGTTCTTC CASSSGLSSYNEQFF TRBJ2-1 TRBV7-7 . few
TGTGCCAGCAGCTCACCCGGGACAGGCCCCTACGAGCAGTACTTC CASSSPGTGPYEQYF TRBJ2-7 TRBV5-4 TRBD1 .
TGTGCCAGCAGCTTAGCCCCCCCTGAAGGGGTAGCCAAAAACATTCAGTACTTC CASSLAPPEGVAKNIQYF TRBJ2-4 TRBV7-9 . .
TGCGCCAGCAGCCAAGGGAGCGGGGCCCGCTACGAGCAGTACTTC CASSQGSGARYEQYF TRBJ2-7 TRBV4-3 TRBD2 .
TGTGCCAGCAGCTGGGTACCCCGACAGGGCAGGGGAAATGAGCAGTTCTTC CASSWVPRQGRGNEQFF TRBJ2-1 TRBV7-8 TRBD1 .